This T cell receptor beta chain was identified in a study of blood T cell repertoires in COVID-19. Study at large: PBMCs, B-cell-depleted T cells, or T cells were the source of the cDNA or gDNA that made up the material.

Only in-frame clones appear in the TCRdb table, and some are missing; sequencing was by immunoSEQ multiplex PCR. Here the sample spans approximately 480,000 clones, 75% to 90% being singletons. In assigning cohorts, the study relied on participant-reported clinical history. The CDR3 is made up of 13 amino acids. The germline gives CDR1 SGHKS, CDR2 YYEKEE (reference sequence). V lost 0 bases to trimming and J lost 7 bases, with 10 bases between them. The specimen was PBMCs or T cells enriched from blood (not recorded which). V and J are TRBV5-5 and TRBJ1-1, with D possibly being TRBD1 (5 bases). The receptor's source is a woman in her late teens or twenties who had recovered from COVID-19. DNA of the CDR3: TGTGCCAGCAGCTTGGTAGGGGACTATGAAGCTTTCTTT. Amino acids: CASSLVGDYEAFF. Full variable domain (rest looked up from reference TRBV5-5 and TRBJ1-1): DAGVTQSPTHLIKTRGQQVTLRCSPISGHKSVSWYQQVLGQGPQFIFQYYEKEERGRGNFPDRFSARQFPNYSSELNVNALLLGDSALYLCASSLVGDYEAFFGQGTRLTVV.